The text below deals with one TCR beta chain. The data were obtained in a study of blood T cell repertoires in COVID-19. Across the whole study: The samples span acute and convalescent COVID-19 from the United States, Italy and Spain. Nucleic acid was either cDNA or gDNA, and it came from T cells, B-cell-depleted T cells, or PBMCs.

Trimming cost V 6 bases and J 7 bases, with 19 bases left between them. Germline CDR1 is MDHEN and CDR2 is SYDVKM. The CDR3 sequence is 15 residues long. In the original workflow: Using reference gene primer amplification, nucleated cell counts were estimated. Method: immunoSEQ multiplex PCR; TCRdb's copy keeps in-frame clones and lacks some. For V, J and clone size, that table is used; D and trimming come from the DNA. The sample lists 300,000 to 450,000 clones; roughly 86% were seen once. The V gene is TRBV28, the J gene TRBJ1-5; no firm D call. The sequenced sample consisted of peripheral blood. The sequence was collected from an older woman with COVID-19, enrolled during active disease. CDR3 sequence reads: CASSALREPEQPQHF. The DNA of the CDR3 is TGTGCCAGCAGCGCCTTACGGGAACCGGAGCAGCCCCAGCATTTT.